This T cell receptor (beta chain) derives from a study of T cell repertoires in cytomegalovirus infection (dated by TCRdb to between 2018 and 2020). For the study in its entirety: Because public TCR beta signatures pointed to carriage of CMV infection together with the matching HLA type, the HLA type of each donor mattered for the analysis.

Instrument on record: Illumina HiSeq 1500. TCRdb redid the processing of the public reads, applying fastp at Q25 and MiXCR, and retained in-frame beta chains. When rows share a CDR3 protein, they turn into one entry using the most common DNA and genes. This sample gives around 350,000 distinct CDR3 sequences in total; less than 20% of them show up just once. The top ten clones comprise 8.7% of the sample. Results the study describes overall, beyond this receptor: Carriers of CMV infection plus the relevant HLA type were discriminated by the cumulative frequency of public TCR beta family members in the study cohort and in an independent roughly 370-donor cohort. In the ex vivo response, HLA-C-restricted CMV-specific TCR beta clonotypes were dominant, and in two of eight donors the single most frequent clonotype came from this HLA-C-restricted group.

Measured from the cysteine to the phenylalanine, the CDR3 is 12 residues long. The retained sequence is limited to the CDR3, 36 bases, with the frame set at the first base. Trimmed from V: 10 bases; trimmed from J: 9 bases; junction bases lacking a gene match: 11. This clonotype was picked up a small number of times. Its binding antigen is unknown. Per-nucleotide qualities are absent, and no much larger clonotype sits a single base away. The sequence was obtained from a human donor in good health (CMV status not recorded). Some clones in this sample may be carry-over from other donors' samples. The chain joins TRBV12-3 or TRBV12-4 to TRBJ2-7, with 8 junctional bases fitting TRBD1. Sequenced sample: PBMCs. The DNA reads TGTGCCACTGGGGGACAGGCCCGGGGGCAGTACTTC. It encodes CATGGQARGQYF.